This T cell receptor (beta chain) was found in a study of T cell changes during pregnancy in multiple sclerosis. With 3 bases removed from V and 8 bases from J, the gap between germline ends came to 11 bases. This CDR3 spans 12 amino acids. Germline-derived CDR1 and CDR2 are GTSNPN and SVGIG (reference sequence). Profiling relied on immunoSEQ multiplex PCR, and the TCRdb table lists in-frame clones only, not all of them. The profile shows 70,000 or so clones, roughly 92% of them singletons. The input for sequencing was peripheral blood, taken in the third trimester of pregnancy. The chain links TRBV30 to TRBJ2-1; D is possibly TRBD2 (5 bases). The receptor's source is a female donor in good health, enrolled as a control in a pregnancy study. CDR3 coding DNA: TGTGCCTGGAGGAGCCTAGCCCATGAGCAGTTCTTC. It codes for CAWRSLAHEQFF.